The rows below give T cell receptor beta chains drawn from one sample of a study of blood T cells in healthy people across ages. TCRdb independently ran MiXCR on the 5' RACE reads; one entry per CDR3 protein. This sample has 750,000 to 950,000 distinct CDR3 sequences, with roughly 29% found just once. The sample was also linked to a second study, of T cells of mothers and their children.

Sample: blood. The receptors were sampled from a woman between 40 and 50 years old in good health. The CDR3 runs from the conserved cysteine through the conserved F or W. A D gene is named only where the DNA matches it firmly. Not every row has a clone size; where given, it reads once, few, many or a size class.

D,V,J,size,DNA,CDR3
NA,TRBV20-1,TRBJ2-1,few,TGCAGTGCTAGAGATTCGGGGCGTACAAAGTCCCAGTTCTTC,CSARDSGRTKSQFF
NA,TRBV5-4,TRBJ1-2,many,TGTGCCAGCAGACTCTCAGGGGACTATGGCTACACCTTC,CASRLSGDYGYTF
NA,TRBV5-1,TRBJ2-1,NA,TGCGCCAGCAGATGGACTATAACCAGCTCCTACAATGAGCAGTTCTTC,CASRWTITSSYNEQFF
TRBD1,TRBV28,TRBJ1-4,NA,TGTGCCAGCAGCTTTGGGACAGGGGCAACTAATGAAAAACTGTTTTTT,CASSFGTGATNEKLFF
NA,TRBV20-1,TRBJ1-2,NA,TGCAGTGCTGACCCCCTGGACAGCCACGGCTACACCTTC,CSADPLDSHGYTF
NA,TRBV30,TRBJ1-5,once,TGTGCCTGGAGTGCGTCGGGGAGCCAGCCCCAGCATTTT,CAWSASGSQPQHF
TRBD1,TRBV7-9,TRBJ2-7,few,TGTGCCGGCAGCTCGCTAGTCGGGACAGAGTACTACGAGCAGTACTTC,CAGSSLVGTEYYEQYF
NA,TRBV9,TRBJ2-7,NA,TGTGCCAGCAGCGCCCAAGGAGGACTGGCCTACGAGCAGTACTTC,CASSAQGGLAYEQYF
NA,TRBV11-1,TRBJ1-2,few,TGTGCCAGCAGCCACCCAGGCGACTATGGCTACACCTTC,CASSHPGDYGYTF
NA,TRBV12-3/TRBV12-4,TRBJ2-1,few,TGTGCCAGCAGGGGGCCAGGGAGCTCCTACAATGAGCAGTTCTTC,CASRGPGSSYNEQFF
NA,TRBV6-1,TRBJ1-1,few,TGTGCCAGCAGACTACAGGGATCCACTGAAGCTTTCTTT,CASRLQGSTEAFF
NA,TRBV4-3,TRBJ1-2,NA,TGCGCCAGCAGCCAATTAACACAGGGAGGGGGCTACACCTTC,CASSQLTQGGGYTF
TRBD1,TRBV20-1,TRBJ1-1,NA,TGCAGTGCTGGCGAACAGGGGCGATCTGAAGCTTTCTTT,CSAGEQGRSEAFF
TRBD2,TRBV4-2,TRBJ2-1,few,TGTGCCAGCAGCCAAGATAGACGACTAGCGGGGGTCAATGAGCAGTTCTTC,CASSQDRRLAGVNEQFF
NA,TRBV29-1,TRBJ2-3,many,TGCAGCGGGGATTGTCCAGATACGCAGTATTTT,CSGDCPDTQYF
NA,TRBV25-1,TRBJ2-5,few,TGTGCCAGCAGTGAACGGGGACACCAAGAGACCCAGTACTTC,CASSERGHQETQYF
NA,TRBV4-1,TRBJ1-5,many,TGCGCCAGCAGCCAAGATTTGGGGGGAAATAGCAATCAGCCCCAGCATTTT,CASSQDLGGNSNQPQHF
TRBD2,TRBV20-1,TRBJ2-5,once,TGCAGTGCGCTACAACTGGGACTAGCGACACAAGAGACCCAGTACTTC,CSALQLGLATQETQYF
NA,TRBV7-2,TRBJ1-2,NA,TGTGCCAGCAGCTTAGGCGCGGGCCGACCCTATGGCTACACCTTC,CASSLGAGRPYGYTF
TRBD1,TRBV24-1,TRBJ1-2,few,TGTGCCACCAGTGATCCCCGACAGGGAGGCTATGGCTACACCTTC,CATSDPRQGGYGYTF
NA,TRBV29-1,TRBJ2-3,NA,TGCAGCGCTGGACTCACGAGGACAGATACGCAGTATTTT,CSAGLTRTDTQYF
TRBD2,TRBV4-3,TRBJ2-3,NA,TGCGCCAGCAGCCAAGGTCCTAGCGGGAACACAGATACGCAGTATTTT,CASSQGPSGNTDTQYF
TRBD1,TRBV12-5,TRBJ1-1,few,TGTGCTAGTGGGGCAGGGGGCGTGGGCACTGAAGCTTTCTTT,CASGAGGVGTEAFF
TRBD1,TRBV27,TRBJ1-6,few,TGTGCCAAACGACAGGGGTATAATTCACTCCTCCACTTT,CAKRQGYNSLLHF
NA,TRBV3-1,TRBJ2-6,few,TGTGCCAGCAGCCAAGTGAGGTTAGGGGCCAACGTCCTGACTTTC,CASSQVRLGANVLTF
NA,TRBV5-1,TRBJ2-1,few,TGCGCCAGCAGCTTGGAGTCTGGGGGGTACAATGAGCAGTTCTTC,CASSLESGGYNEQFF
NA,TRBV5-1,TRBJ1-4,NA,TGCGCCAGCAGCTTGGGGGTGGGTGCAACTAATGAAAAACTGTTTTTT,CASSLGVGATNEKLFF
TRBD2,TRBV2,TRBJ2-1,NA,TGTGCCAACATGAGTCAGCGTTCGGGGGGTGAGCAGTTCTTC,CANMSQRSGGEQFF
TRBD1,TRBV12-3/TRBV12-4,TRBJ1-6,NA,TGCGCCAGCAGCCAGGGACAGACGAATTCACCCCTCCACTTT,CASSQGQTNSPLHF
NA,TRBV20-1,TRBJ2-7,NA,TGCAGTGCTCCCCCCTCGGGGACTGCATACGAGCAGTACTTC,CSAPPSGTAYEQYF
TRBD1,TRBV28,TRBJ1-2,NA,TGTGCCAGCAACAAACAGGGGCTAAACTATGGCTACACCTTC,CASNKQGLNYGYTF
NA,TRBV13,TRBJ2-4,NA,TGTGCCAGCAGCTTTCATGGATTCCGCTCCTACAATGAGCAGTACTTC,CASSFHGFRSYNEQYF
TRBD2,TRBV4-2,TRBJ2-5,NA,TGTGCCAGCAGCCGAACGAGAGCGGGAGAGCAGACCCAGTACTTC,CASSRTRAGEQTQYF
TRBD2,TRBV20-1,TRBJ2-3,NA,TGCAGTGCGGCCCGTATCAGCGGGGGTGCAGATACACAGTATTTT,CSAARISGGADTQYF
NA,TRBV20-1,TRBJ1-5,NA,TGCAGTGCTAGAAGACCCCAGGGCAATCAGCCCCAGCATTTT,CSARRPQGNQPQHF
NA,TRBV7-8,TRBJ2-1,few,TGTGCCAGCAGTCTGGCAGGGCAGTACAATGAGCAGTTCTTC,CASSLAGQYNEQFF
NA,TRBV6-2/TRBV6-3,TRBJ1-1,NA,TGTGCCAGCAGTTACGCCCTTAGGACGGTGAACACTGAAGCTTTCTTT,CASSYALRTVNTEAFF
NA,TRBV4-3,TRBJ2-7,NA,TGCGCCAGCAGCCAAGAGACCCAGGTGTGGGGGGTCGGGGACCCCTACGAGCAGTACTTC,CASSQETQVWGVGDPYEQYF
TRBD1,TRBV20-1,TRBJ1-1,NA,TGCAGTGCTCCGACCCCATACACACAGGGGGCGCGAATGTCTGAAGCTTTCTTT,CSAPTPYTQGARMSEAFF
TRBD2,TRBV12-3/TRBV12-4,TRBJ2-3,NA,TGTGCCAGCAGTCCAAGCGGGGGGGCCGCTACGCAGTATTTT,CASSPSGGAATQYF
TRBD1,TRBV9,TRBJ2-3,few,TGTGCCAGCAGCGCACCCGGGACAGGGGGGACCGCAGATACGCAGTATTTT,CASSAPGTGGTADTQYF
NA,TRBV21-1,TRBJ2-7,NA,TGTGCCAGCCAGATAAACAGGGGCGAGCAGTACTTC,CASQINRGEQYF
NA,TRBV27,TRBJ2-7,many,TGTGCCAGCAGTTTTGCAGGGGCTGACTACGAGCAGTACTTC,CASSFAGADYEQYF
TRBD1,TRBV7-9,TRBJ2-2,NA,TGTGCCAGCAGTCCTTCCGGGACAGGGGGCCACGGGGAGCTGTTTTTT,CASSPSGTGGHGELFF
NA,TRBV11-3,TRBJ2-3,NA,TGTGCCAGCAGCTTAGTTGAAGATACGCAGTATTTT,CASSLVEDTQYF
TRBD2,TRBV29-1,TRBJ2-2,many,TGCAGCGTTGGGCTAGCGGGGGGCCGGGACACCGGGGAGCTGTTTTTT,CSVGLAGGRDTGELFF
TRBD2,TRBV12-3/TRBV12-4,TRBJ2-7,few,TGTGCCAGCAGTTCTGGTCGGGGGGATCGGTACTTC,CASSSGRGDRYF
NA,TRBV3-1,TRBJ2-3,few,TGTGCCAGCAGCCAAGTTACGGGGGTCCGCGATACGCAGTATTTT,CASSQVTGVRDTQYF
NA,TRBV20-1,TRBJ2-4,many,TGCAGTGCTAGTTCTTGGGGCAACATTCAGTACTTC,CSASSWGNIQYF
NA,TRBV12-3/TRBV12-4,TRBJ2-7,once,TGTGCCAGCAGTTTCGGGTGGCAGACCTTCTCCTCCTCCTACGAGCAGTACTTC,CASSFGWQTFSSSYEQYF
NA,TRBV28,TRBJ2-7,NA,TGTGCCAGCAGTTTGAGACAAAAATCCTACGAGCAGTACTTC,CASSLRQKSYEQYF
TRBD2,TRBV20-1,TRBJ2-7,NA,TGCAGTGCTAAAGGGACTAGCGGGACCTACGAGCAGTACTTC,CSAKGTSGTYEQYF
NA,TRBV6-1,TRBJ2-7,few,TGTGCCAGCAGTCCCCGGTTCGGCGACGAGCAGTACTTC,CASSPRFGDEQYF
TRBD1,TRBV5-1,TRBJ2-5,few,TGCGCCAGCAGCTTGGTACAGGGGGACATCCAAGAGACCCAGTACTTC,CASSLVQGDIQETQYF
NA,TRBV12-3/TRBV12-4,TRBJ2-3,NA,TGTGCCAGCAGTATACAACGGGAGACGCAGTATTTT,CASSIQRETQYF